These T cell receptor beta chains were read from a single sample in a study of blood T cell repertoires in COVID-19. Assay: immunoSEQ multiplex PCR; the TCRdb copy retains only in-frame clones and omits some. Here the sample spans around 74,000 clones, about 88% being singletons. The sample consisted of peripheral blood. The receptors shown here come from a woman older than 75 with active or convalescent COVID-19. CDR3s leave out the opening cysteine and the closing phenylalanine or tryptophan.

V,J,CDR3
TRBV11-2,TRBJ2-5,ASSLAGPETQY
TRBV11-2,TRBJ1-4,ASSLGGQGRDEKLF
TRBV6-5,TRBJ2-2,ASSYSQGRNTGELF
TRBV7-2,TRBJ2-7,ASSSPGLGREQY
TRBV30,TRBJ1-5,AWSGSVYGNQPQH
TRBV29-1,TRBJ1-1,SVHGLTEAF
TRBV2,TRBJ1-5,ASSETGGGQPQH
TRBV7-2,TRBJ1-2,ASSRTGQGIGYT
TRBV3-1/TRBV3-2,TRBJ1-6,ASSQQGADSPLH
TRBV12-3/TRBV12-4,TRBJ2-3,ASRGQGTDTQY
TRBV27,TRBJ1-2,ASFPAGSLSGGYT
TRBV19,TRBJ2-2,ASGSRGSRGTGELF
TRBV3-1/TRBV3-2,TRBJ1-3,ASSQDRGSGNTIY
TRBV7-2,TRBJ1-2,ASSPGQGRYGYT
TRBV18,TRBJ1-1,ASSPGQPNTEAF
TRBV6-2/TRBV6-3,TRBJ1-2,ASSYAGQENYGYT
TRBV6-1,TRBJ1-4,ASSEWDRGGREKLF
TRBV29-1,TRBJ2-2,SVESAQRSGELF
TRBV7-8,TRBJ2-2,ASSPIPGELF
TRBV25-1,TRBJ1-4,ASSEPSRGEKLF
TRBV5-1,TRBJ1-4,ASSPGQNFNEKLF
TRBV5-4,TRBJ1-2,ASSFKLGQGQDYGYT
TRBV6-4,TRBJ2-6,ASRGAGTANSGANVLT
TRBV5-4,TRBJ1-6,ASSLPGTGEGHSPLH